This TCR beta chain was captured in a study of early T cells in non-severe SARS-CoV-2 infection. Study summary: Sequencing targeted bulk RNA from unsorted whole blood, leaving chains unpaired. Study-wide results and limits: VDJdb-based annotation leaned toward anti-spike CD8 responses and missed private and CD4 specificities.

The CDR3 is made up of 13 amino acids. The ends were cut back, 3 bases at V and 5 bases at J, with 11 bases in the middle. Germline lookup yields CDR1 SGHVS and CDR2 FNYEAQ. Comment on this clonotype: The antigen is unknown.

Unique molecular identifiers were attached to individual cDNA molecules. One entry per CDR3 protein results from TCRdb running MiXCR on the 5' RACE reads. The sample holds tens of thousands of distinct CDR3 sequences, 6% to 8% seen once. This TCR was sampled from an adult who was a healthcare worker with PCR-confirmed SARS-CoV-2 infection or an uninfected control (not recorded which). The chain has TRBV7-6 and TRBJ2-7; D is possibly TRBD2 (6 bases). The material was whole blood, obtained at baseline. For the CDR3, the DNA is TGTGCCAGCAGCTTCGCGGGGATCAACGAGCAGTACTTC. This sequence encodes CASSFAGINEQYF. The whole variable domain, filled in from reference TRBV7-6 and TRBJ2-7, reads GAGVSQSPRYKVTKRGQDVALRCDPISGHVSLYWYRQALGQGPEFLTYFNYEAQQDKSGLPNDRFSAERPEGSISTLTIQRTEQRDSAMYRCASSFAGINEQYFGPGTRLTVT.